This T cell receptor beta chain was obtained from a study of T-cell reconstitution after alpha-beta-depleted transplantation in children (dated by TCRdb to 2016 to 2017). General notes on the study: Using TCR repertoire profiling, the study followed T-cell immune reconstitution in a quantitative way in children after TCRalphabeta/CD19-depleted allogeneic hematopoietic cell transplantation.

What the research found in general, with its limitations: The apparently early recovery of alphabetaT-cell counts about two months after transplant reportedly depended on only several hundred rapidly expanded clones that came from non-depleted graft cells. In some patients, the high TCRbeta diversity seen at day 60 was put down to recipient T cells and intrathymic progenitors that had survived conditioning. Over the following months the frequencies of hyperexpanded clones went down, and after one year T-cell counts and TCRbeta diversity were mostly credited to newly produced T cells.

Library preparation employed PCR. Instrument used: Illumina HiSeq 2500. TCR libraries were prepared with molecular barcoding, using unique molecular identifiers to normalize TCRbeta repertoire quantification. Using fastp trimming at Q25 and MiXCR clonotype assembly, TCRdb reanalyzed the public sequencing data and kept in-frame beta chains. Every CDR3 protein is listed once, alongside the most common genes and DNA of its rows. In all, the sample holds 250,000 to 400,000 distinct CDR3 sequences, and 20% to 30% of those were seen once. The ten largest clones add up to about 10% of the sample. The sample's treatment or condition, from its label and the paper: allogeneic hematopoietic cell transplantation with graft depleted of TCRalphabeta T cells and CD19 B cells. The transplant recipients were children given TCRalphabeta/CD19-depleted allogeneic hematopoietic cell grafts. Many counts were recorded for this clonotype. Its target antigen remains unknown. Base qualities are missing; no much larger clone stands one base away.

Its CDR3 holds 15 amino acids, cysteine through phenylalanine. CDR3 DNA is the only sequence kept; it has 45 bases, read in frame from the first base. Trimming removed 0 bases from V and 0 bases from J; the gene matches leave 1 base unexplained. CDR1 and CDR2 were assigned from the germline V gene as SGDLS and YYNGEE. Material: PBMCs, mostly from graft donor cells, obtained 180 days after TCRalphabeta/CD19-depleted stem cell transplant. Rearrangement joined TRBV9 to TRBJ2-7; TRBD2 agrees with 9 junctional bases. This clonotype was sampled from a male patient younger than 18 who had a stem cell transplant for acute lymphoblastic leukemia, so the T cells may come from the graft donor. The CDR3: CASSVGLADSYEQYF. The DNA reads as follows: TGTGCCAGCAGCGTAGGACTAGCGGACTCCTACGAGCAGTACTTC.